There are a few counts of the clone carrying this TCR beta chain. The same CDR3 can be traced to other DNA sequences in this sample. Authors' data handling: For nucleated cells, counts were estimated from reference gene primer amplification. TCRdb keeps only in-frame clones here, not all; method: immunoSEQ multiplex PCR. D and trimming come from the DNA, and the V and J calls and clone size come from that table. The sample lists about 270,000 clones, roughly four fifths seen once, with 8% to 9.5% in the top ten. V gave up 0 bases and J gave up 1 base, with 4 bases separating them. CDR1 and CDR2 from the germline V gene are GTSNPN and SVGIG (reference sequence). The CDR3 runs to 13 residues. This record comes from a study of blood T cell repertoires in COVID-19. Study-wide context: Acute-phase and convalescent COVID-19 samples originated in the United States, Italy and Spain. T cells, B-cell-depleted T cells, or PBMCs supplied cDNA or gDNA.

Sequencing was carried out using peripheral blood. This sequence was found in a woman aged 45-65 years who had recovered from COVID-19. This rearrangement joins TRBV30 to TRBJ1-5; D is uncertain. The CDR3 DNA reads as TGTGCCTGGAGTGTACAGAGCAATCAGCCCCAGCATTTT. Its translation is CAWSVQSNQPQHF.